This T cell receptor (beta chain) emerged from a study of T cells in Graves' hyperthyroidism and ophthalmopathy. Study-wide results and limits: Ophthalmopathy was separated from stable hyperthyroidism by a 13 V-J model.

From RNA transcripts, TCR beta CDR3 regions were amplified. Researchers ran a first-round RT-PCR on the TCR CDR3 using the HTBI primer set. TCRdb used MiXCR to reprocess the multiplex PCR reads, holding one entry per CDR3 protein. The sample lists almost 500,000 distinct CDR3 sequences; about 20% were seen once. As for this clonotype: Its antigen remains unidentified.

Patients showing uncontrolled infection, other autoimmune disease, pregnancy or lactation were ineligible. In making diagnoses, clinical symptoms, serum thyroxine and TRAb, thyroid ultrasound and orbital computed tomography were all used. Sequencing was performed on blood. This receptor was identified in a woman between 70 and 85 years old with Graves' ophthalmopathy.

The CDR3 DNA sequence: TGTGCCAGCAGTCCCGCCCGACAGGGTGAGCAGTACTTC. It translates to CASSPARQGEQYF. This chain uses TRBV27 with TRBJ2-7; 7 bases agree with TRBD1. Germline V lookup: CDR1 MNHEY, CDR2 SMNVEV (reference sequence). The V and J ends lost 5 bases and 7 bases, in that order; junction bases with no gene match: 8. The CDR3 has 13 residues.